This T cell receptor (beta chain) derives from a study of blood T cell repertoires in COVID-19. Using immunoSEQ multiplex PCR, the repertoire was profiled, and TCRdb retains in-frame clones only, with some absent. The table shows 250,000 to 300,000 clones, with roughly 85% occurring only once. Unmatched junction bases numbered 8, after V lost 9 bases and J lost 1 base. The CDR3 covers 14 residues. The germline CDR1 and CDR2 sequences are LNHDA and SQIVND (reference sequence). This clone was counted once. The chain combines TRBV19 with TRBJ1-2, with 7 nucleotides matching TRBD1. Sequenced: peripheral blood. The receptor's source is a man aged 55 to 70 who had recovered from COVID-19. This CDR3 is CASHPGQINYGYTF. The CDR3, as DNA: TGTGCCAGCCACCCGGGACAGATTAACTATGGCTACACCTTC.